The present T cell receptor beta chain was sequenced within a study of T-cell reconstitution after alpha-beta-depleted transplantation in children. This clonotype came up many times. TCRbeta library construction was performed incorporating unique molecular identifiers. Via MiXCR, TCRdb re-called the PCR reads, giving one row per CDR3 protein. The data hold some 250,000 distinct CDR3 sequences, with 9.5% to 15% observed a single time. CDR1 is MNHNY and CDR2 is SVGAGI in the germline V gene (reference sequence). V was shortened by 7 bases and J by 1 base, with 7 bases between the two germline ends. This CDR3 contains 13 residues.

The sample consisted of PBMCs from the stem cell graft donor, taken from the stem cell graft. The TCR sequence derives from a human donor who donated a stem cell graft to a child with acute lymphoblastic leukemia. This sequence joins TRBV6-6 and TRBJ2-2; D gene ambiguous. The CDR3 DNA is TGTGCCAGCACCAGGCAGAACACCGGGGAGCTGTTTTTT. It yields the protein CASTRQNTGELFF.